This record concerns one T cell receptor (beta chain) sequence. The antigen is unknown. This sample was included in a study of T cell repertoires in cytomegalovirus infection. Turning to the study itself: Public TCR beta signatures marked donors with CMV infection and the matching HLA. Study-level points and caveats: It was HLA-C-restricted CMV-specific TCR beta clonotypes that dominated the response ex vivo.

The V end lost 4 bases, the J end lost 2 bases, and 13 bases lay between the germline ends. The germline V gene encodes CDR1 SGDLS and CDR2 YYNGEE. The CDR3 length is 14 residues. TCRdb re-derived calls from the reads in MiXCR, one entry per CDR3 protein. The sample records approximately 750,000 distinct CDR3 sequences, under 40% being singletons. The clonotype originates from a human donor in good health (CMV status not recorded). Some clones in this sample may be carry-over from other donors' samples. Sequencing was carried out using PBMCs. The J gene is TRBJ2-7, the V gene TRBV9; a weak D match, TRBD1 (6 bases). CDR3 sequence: CASSTQGQAYEQYF. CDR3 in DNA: TGTGCCAGCAGCACACAGGGTCAGGCCTACGAGCAGTACTTC.